The 28 T cell receptor beta chains below were found in one sample sequenced in a study of blood T cell repertoires in COVID-19. Sequencing was performed with immunoSEQ multiplex PCR; in TCRdb, only in-frame clones are kept and a portion is missing. The sample carries 150,000 to 250,000 clones, about 80% recorded once. The sequenced sample was PBMCs or T cells enriched from blood (not recorded which). These receptor sequences come from a man aged 35 to 55 who had recovered from COVID-19.

The chain combines TRBV9 with TRBJ1-4, with D maybe TRBD1 (5 bases). CDR3 length equals 16 residues. Trimming stripped 0 bases from V and 8 bases from J, with 17 bases between. Germline V CDR1 and CDR2: SGDLS, YYNGEE. CDR3 DNA: TGTGCCAGCAGCGTAGGCCCAGGGCGAACCGGGGAAAAACTGTTTTTT. As protein: CASSVGPGRTGEKLFF.

This clone was detected a few times. The V call is TRBV5-8, the J call TRBJ1-6; D is ambiguous. The CDR3 sequence is 15 residues long. Looked up from germline, CDR1 is SGHTS and CDR2 is YDEGEE. The V end lost 3 bases, the J end lost 0 bases, and 7 bases lay between the germline ends. CDR3 sequence: CASSWPDSYNSPLHF. Here the CDR3 DNA reads TGTGCCAGCAGCTGGCCAGACTCCTATAATTCACCCCTCCACTTT.

This sequence joins TRBV5-8 and TRBJ2-2; 11 nucleotides line up with TRBD1. The CDR3 has 17 amino acids. The germline gives CDR1 SGHTS, CDR2 YDEGEE. The ends lost 4 bases at V and 0 bases at J; junction bases unmatched: 5. CDR3 region: CASSRRGQGANTGELFF. The CDR3 nucleotides read TGTGCCAGCAGCCGCAGGGGACAGGGGGCGAACACCGGGGAGCTGTTTTTT.

This clone occurred a few times. This chain joins TRBV11-3 and TRBJ2-7; TRBD1 matches 7 bases. This CDR3 comprises 14 residues. The germline V gene has CDR1 SGHNT and CDR2 YENEEA. V trimming: 2 bases; J trimming: 5 bases; junction bases outside the gene matches: 6. The CDR3 protein is CASSLMGQSHEQYF. The CDR3 bases are TGTGCCAGCAGCTTAATGGGACAGAGCCACGAGCAGTACTTC. Supplemented by reference TRBV11-3 and TRBJ2-7, the full variable domain reads EAGVVQSPRYKIIEKKQPVAFWCNPISGHNTLYWYLQNLGQGPELLIRYENEEAVDDSQLPKDRFSAERLKGVDSTLKIQPAELGDSAVYLCASSLMGQSHEQYFGPGTRLTVT.

The genes are TRBV7-2 and TRBJ1-1; 8 nucleotides line up with TRBD1. Germline V gives CDR1 SGHTA, CDR2 FQGNSA. V gave up 5 bases and J gave up 6 bases; unmatched junction bases: 8. CDR3 length equals 14 residues. The CDR3 loop reads CASSRDRRVAEAFF. The CDR3 DNA sequence: TGTGCCAGCAGCCGGGACAGGAGGGTCGCTGAAGCTTTCTTT.

The V gene is TRBV7-9, the J gene TRBJ2-1, with no clear D. Germline CDR1 SEHNR, CDR2 FQNEAQ (reference sequence). V dropped 1 base and J dropped 4 bases, with 17 bases sitting between them. This CDR3 contains 17 residues. The CDR3 sequence is CASSLGRPRIEYNEQFF. CDR3 in DNA: TGTGCCAGCAGCTTAGGGCGACCCAGGATTGAATACAATGAGCAGTTCTTC.

CDR3 nucleotide sequence: TGTGCCAGCAGGGCCGACAGGGGCGCGAATTCACCCCTCCACTTT. Translated, it gives CASRADRGANSPLHF. The chain is built from TRBV2 and TRBJ1-6; 8 nucleotides agree with TRBD1. Per germline, CDR1 SNHLY and CDR2 FYNNEI. The CDR3 loop spans 15 amino acids. V trimming: 6 bases; J trimming: 7 bases; junction bases outside the gene matches: 8.

The V gene is TRBV9, the J gene TRBJ2-2; D may be TRBD2 (5 bases). Trimming removed 7 bases from V and 7 bases from J, with 17 bases in between. The CDR3 totals 14 residues. CDR1 is SGDLS and CDR2 is YYNGEE in the germline V gene. CDR3 region: CASVRSEGGGELFF. The DNA for the CDR3 is TGTGCCAGCGTTCGGAGCGAGGGTGGCGGGGAGCTGTTTTTT. The full variable domain, rest sourced from reference TRBV9 and TRBJ2-2, is DSGVTQTPKHLITATGQRVTLRCSPRSGDLSVYWYQQSLDQGLQFLIQYYNGEERAKGNILERFSAQQFPDLHSELNLSSLELGDSALYFCASVRSEGGGELFFGEGSRLTVL.

This chain uses TRBV7-6 with TRBJ2-2; 7 bases match TRBD2. CDR3 size: 16 residues. Germline assignment: CDR1 SGHVS and CDR2 FNYEAQ. V was clipped by 6 bases and J by 1 base; unmatched bases: 8. CDR3 DNA sequence: TGTGCCAGCAGGGATCCCCGGGGGGTGAACACCGGGGAGCTGTTTTTT. Translating gives CASRDPRGVNTGELFF.

The V gene is TRBV13, the J gene TRBJ2-2; 11 bases agree with TRBD2. The junction had 7 bases not matched to a gene; V was cut back by 5 bases and J by 2 bases. The CDR3 runs to 17 residues. In germline, CDR1 is PRHDT, CDR2 FYEKMQ (reference sequence). The CDR3 DNA is TGTGCCAGCAGCCCGCAGACTAGCGGGATAAACACCGGGGAGCTGTTTTTT. As protein: CASSPQTSGINTGELFF.

The J gene is TRBJ1-5, the V gene TRBV7-2; 9 bases fit TRBD1. The length of the CDR3 is 15 residues. The V gene's germline CDR1 is SGHTA and CDR2 FQGNSA. The ends lost 5 bases at V and 6 bases at J; junction bases unmatched: 8. The CDR3 region is CASSPDRGTGQPQHF. In nucleotides, the CDR3 is TGTGCCAGCAGCCCGGACAGGGGAACGGGTCAGCCCCAGCATTTT.

The rearrangement uses TRBV4-3 and TRBJ2-7; D remains ambiguous. Trimming shortened V by 0 bases and J by 2 bases, and 11 bases separated the two germline ends. In germline, CDR1 is LGHNA, CDR2 YSLEER. The CDR3 is 15 residues long. CDR3 region: CASSQDLGVTYEQYF. In nucleotides, the CDR3 is TGCGCCAGCAGCCAAGATCTCGGAGTTACCTACGAGCAGTACTTC.

The V call is TRBV5-1, the J call TRBJ2-7; a possible D gene is TRBD1 (6 bases). Germline V gives CDR1 SGHRS, CDR2 YFSETQ. Trimming removed 4 bases from V and 2 bases from J, with 16 bases in between. The CDR3 has 15 residues. Written as DNA, the CDR3 is TGCGCCAGCAGCCGCGGACAGCGGCGCGCCTACGAGCAGTACTTC. Translating it yields CASSRGQRRAYEQYF.

This clone was detected many times. This chain links TRBV19 with TRBJ2-7; TRBD1 matches 10 bases. Trimming at V came to 3 bases and at J to 1 base, leaving 3 bases not matched to a gene. CDR1 is LNHDA, CDR2 SQIVND, per germline (reference sequence). The CDR3 is made up of 15 amino acids. Written as DNA, the CDR3 is TGTGCCAGTAGTATGTCGGGACAGGGGTCCTACGAGCAGTACTTC. Its protein product is CASSMSGQGSYEQYF. The whole variable domain, filled in from reference TRBV19 and TRBJ2-7, reads DGGITQSPKYLFRKEGQNVTLSCEQNLNHDAMYWYRQDPGQGLRLIYYSQIVNDFQKGDIAEGYSVSREKKESFPLTVTSAQKNPTAFYLCASSMSGQGSYEQYFGPGTRLTVT.

This chain joins TRBV5-1 and TRBJ1-3; D not resolved. The CDR3 spans 13 residues. From germline, CDR1 is SGHRS and CDR2 YFSETQ. The V end lost 10 bases, the J end lost 3 bases, and 14 bases lay between the germline ends. Here the CDR3 reads CASSEGFGNTIYF. The DNA for the CDR3 is TGCGCCTCGTCCGAGGGCTTTGGAAACACCATATATTTT.

This rearrangement joins TRBV7-3 to TRBJ1-1; 8 nucleotides match TRBD1. This CDR3 contains 14 residues. CDR1 SGHTA and CDR2 FQGTGA come from the germline V gene. J lost 4 bases, V lost 1 base, and 2 bases had no gene match. CDR3 nucleotide sequence: TGTGCCAGCAGCTTAAGACAGGGGAGCACTGAAGCTTTCTTT. Translating gives CASSLRQGSTEAFF.

The V call is TRBV3-1 (or the pseudogene TRBV3-2), the J call TRBJ2-2, with D unclear. V was shortened by 1 base and J by 7 bases, with 10 bases between the two germline ends. The CDR3 runs to 14 residues. Germline V gene sequence: CDR1 LGHDT, CDR2 YNNKEL (reference sequence). CDR3 nucleotide sequence: TGTGCCAGCAGCCAAGGACTTGATGTCGGGGAGCTGTTTTTT. Its translation: CASSQGLDVGELFF.

The V gene is TRBV7-9, the J gene TRBJ2-3; 8 nucleotides match TRBD1. The V gene end was trimmed by 1 base and the J gene end by 7 bases; junction bases not matched to a gene: 10. This CDR3 spans 16 amino acids. Germline V lookup: CDR1 SEHNR, CDR2 FQNEAQ (reference sequence). The CDR3 DNA reads as TGTGCCAGCAGCTTAGTGGCGAGAGGACAGGGACATACGCAGTATTTT. Translation: CASSLVARGQGHTQYF.

The chain couples TRBV6-5 to TRBJ1-2; unclear D gene. The CDR3 has 15 residues. The germline gives CDR1 MNHEY, CDR2 SVGAGI. Between the trimmed V and J ends, which lost 4 bases and 4 bases, there was a span of 16 bases. This chain's CDR3 is CASSFGIRRRYGYTF. CDR3 nucleotides: TGTGCCAGCAGTTTCGGGATACGCAGGCGCTATGGCTACACCTTC.

V and J are TRBV5-5 and TRBJ2-3; 7 bases match TRBD1. CDR3 length: 13 residues. Germline CDR1 and CDR2: SGHKS and YYEKEE (reference sequence). V dropped 0 bases and J dropped 6; count of bases not matched to a gene: 1. The CDR3 is CASSLEGADTQYF. The CDR3 DNA reads TGTGCCAGCAGCTTGGAGGGGGCGGATACGCAGTATTTT.

The chain is built from TRBV5-1 and TRBJ1-3; a weak D match, TRBD1 (5 bases). Germline CDR1 reads SGHRS; CDR2 reads YFSETQ. The V gene lost 1 base and the J gene lost 2 bases, with 16 bases spanning the gap. The CDR3 sequence is 17 residues long. The CDR3 here is CASSLWGLEAPGNTIYF. The CDR3 nucleotides are TGCGCCAGCAGCTTGTGGGGCTTAGAGGCCCCTGGAAACACCATATATTTT. Combining the CDR3 with reference TRBV5-1 and TRBJ1-3 gives the whole variable domain KAGVTQTPRYLIKTRGQQVTLSCSPISGHRSVSWYQQTPGQGLQFLFEYFSETQRNKGNFPGRFSGRQFSNSRSEMNVSTLELGDSALYLCASSLWGLEAPGNTIYFGEGSWLTVV.

The gene calls are TRBV7-6 and TRBJ2-1, with 7 bases fitting TRBD2. Per germline, CDR1 SGHVS and CDR2 FNYEAQ. Trimming removed 0 bases from V and 4 bases from J; junction bases left unmatched: 6. The CDR3 is 16 amino acids. The CDR3 nucleotides read TGTGCCAGCAGCTTAGCGTTTACTAGCGAATACAATGAGCAGTTCTTC. This encodes CASSLAFTSEYNEQFF.

This rearrangement joins TRBV4-1 to TRBJ2-3; the match to TRBD2 covers 12 bases. Trimming cost V 3 bases and J 0 bases; bases outside gene matches: 4. CDR1 is MGHRA and CDR2 is YSYEKL in the germline V gene. The CDR3 contains 17 residues. The CDR3 loop reads CASSHLAGGPSTDTQYF. Here the CDR3 DNA reads TGCGCCAGCAGCCACCTAGCGGGGGGGCCTAGCACAGATACGCAGTATTTT.

V and J are TRBV6-4 and TRBJ2-3; 7 bases are a match to TRBD2. V dropped 4 bases and J dropped 0; count of bases not matched to a gene: 4. The CDR3 is 15 amino acids. The germline V gene has CDR1 MRHNA and CDR2 SNTAGT. CDR3 nucleotides: TGTGCCAGCAGTGTAGCGGGCAAAAGCACAGATACGCAGTATTTT. Encoded protein: CASSVAGKSTDTQYF.

This clone has only a few counts. This chain connects TRBV28 to TRBJ1-2, with unresolved D. Trimming shortened V by 2 bases and J by 7 bases, and 11 bases separated the two germline ends. In germline, CDR1 is MDHEN, CDR2 SYDVKM. The CDR3 length is 13 residues. CDR3 DNA: TGTGCCAGCAGTTTAGGGAGTCACGGTGGCTACACCTTC. As protein: CASSLGSHGGYTF.

This rearrangement joins TRBV30 to TRBJ2-3; a weak D match, TRBD2 (6 bases). The CDR3 totals 14 residues. The ends were cut back, 0 bases at V and 2 bases at J, with 9 bases in the middle. Germline lookup yields CDR1 GTSNPN and CDR2 SVGIG (reference sequence). CDR3 nucleotide sequence: TGTGCCTGGAGTGTATTACTAGCCACAGATACGCAGTATTTT. Residues: CAWSVLLATDTQYF.

This clone was detected only a few times. The J gene is TRBJ1-1, the V gene TRBV5-1; 12 nucleotides align to TRBD1. The CDR3 has 15 amino acids. Germline CDR1 reads SGHRS; CDR2 reads YFSETQ. J gave up 10 bases and V 4 bases, and 11 bases lay outside the gene matches. In DNA form, the CDR3 reads TGCGCCAGCAGCCCCCGGGACAGGGGGCGAGGAGCAGCTTTCTTT. Translated, it gives CASSPRDRGRGAAFF.

The chain recombines TRBV19 with TRBJ1-1; D is perhaps TRBD1 (6 bases). Between the trimmed V and J ends, which lost 5 bases and 3 bases, there was a span of 13 bases. The CDR3 contains 14 residues. Germline values: CDR1 LNHDA, CDR2 SQIVND (reference sequence). The chain's CDR3 is CASSVRGGDTEAFF. For the CDR3, the DNA is TGTGCCAGTAGTGTCAGGGGTGGGGACACTGAAGCTTTCTTT.